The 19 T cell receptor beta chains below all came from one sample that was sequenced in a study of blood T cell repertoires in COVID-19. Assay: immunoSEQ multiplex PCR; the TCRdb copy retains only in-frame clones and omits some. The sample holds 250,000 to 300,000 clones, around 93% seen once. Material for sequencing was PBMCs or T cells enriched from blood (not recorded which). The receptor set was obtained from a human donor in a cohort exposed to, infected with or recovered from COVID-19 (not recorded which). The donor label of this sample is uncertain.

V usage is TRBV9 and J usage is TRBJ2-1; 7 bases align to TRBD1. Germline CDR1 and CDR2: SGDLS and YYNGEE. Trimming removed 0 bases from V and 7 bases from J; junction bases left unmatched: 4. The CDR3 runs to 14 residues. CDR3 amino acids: CASSVARQGNEQFF. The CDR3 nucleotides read TGTGCCAGCAGCGTAGCGAGACAGGGTAATGAGCAGTTCTTC.

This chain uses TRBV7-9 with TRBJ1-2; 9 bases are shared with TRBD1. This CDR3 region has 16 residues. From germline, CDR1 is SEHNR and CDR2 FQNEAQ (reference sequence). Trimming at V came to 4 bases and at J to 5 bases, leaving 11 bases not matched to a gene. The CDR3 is CASSWRRGTGQYGYTF. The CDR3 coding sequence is TGTGCCAGCAGCTGGAGGAGGGGGACAGGGCAATATGGCTACACCTTC.

CDR3 loop: CATSDLNGGTQYF. Written as DNA, the CDR3 is TGTGCCACCAGTGACTTAAACGGGGGTACGCAGTATTTT. The chain uses TRBV24-1 and TRBJ2-3, with D maybe TRBD2 (6 bases). Germline-derived CDR1 and CDR2 are KGHDR and SFDVKD. This CDR3 has 13 amino acids. V shed 4 bases and J shed 8 bases, with 12 bases lying between them.

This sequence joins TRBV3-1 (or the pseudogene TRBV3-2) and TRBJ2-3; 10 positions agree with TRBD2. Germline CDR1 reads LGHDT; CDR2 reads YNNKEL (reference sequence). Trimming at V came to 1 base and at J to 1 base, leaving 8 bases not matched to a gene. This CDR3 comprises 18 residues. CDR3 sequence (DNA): TGTGCCAGCAGCCAAGTAACTCTTCTAGCGGGGGGCACAGATACGCAGTATTTT. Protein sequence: CASSQVTLLAGGTDTQYF.

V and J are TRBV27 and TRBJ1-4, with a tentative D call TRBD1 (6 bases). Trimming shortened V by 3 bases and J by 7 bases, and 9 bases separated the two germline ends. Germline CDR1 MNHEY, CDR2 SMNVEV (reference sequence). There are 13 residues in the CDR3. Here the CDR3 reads CASSLSGVEKLFF. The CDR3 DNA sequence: TGTGCCAGCAGTTTGTCAGGGGTTGAAAAACTGTTTTTT.

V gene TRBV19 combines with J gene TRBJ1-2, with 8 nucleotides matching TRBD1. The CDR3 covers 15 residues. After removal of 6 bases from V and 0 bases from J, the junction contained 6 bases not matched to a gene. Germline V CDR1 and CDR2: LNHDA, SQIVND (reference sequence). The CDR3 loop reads CASSPQGAANYGYTF. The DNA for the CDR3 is TGTGCCAGTAGCCCCCAGGGGGCCGCTAACTATGGCTACACCTTC.

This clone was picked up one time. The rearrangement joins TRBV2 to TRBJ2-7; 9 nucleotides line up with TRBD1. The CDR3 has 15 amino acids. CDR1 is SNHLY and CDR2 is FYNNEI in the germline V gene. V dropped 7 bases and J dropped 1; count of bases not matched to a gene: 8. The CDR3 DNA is TGTGCCAGCACTAAAGAGGGACAGGGTTCCTACGAGCAGTACTTC. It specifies CASTKEGQGSYEQYF.

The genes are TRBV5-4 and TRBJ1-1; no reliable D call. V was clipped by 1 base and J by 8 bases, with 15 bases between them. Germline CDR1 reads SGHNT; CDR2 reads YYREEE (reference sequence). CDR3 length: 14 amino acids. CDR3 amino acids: CASSLSGGKSEAFF. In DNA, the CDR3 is TGTGCCAGCAGCTTGTCGGGCGGGAAATCCGAAGCTTTCTTT.

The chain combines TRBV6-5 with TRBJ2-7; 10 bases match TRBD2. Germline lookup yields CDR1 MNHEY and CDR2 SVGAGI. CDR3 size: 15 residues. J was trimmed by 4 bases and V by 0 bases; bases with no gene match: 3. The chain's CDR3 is CASSYSSGGDYEQYF. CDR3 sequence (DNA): TGTGCCAGCAGTTACTCGAGCGGGGGGGATTACGAGCAGTACTTC.

CDR3 residues: CASSAGTGIQYSGNTIYF. The DNA of the CDR3 is TGTGCCAGCAGTGCAGGGACAGGGATTCAATACTCTGGAAACACCATATATTTT. The chain carries TRBV6-1 and TRBJ1-3; 9 bases fit TRBD1. From germline, CDR1 is MNHNS and CDR2 SASEGT. The V and J ends lost 4 bases and 0 bases, in that order; junction bases with no gene match: 10. This CDR3 contains 18 residues.

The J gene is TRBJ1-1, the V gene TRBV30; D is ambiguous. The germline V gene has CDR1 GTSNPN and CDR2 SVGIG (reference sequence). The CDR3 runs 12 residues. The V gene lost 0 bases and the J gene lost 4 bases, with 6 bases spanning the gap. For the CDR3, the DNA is TGTGCCTGGAGTGTAGCCCTCACTGAAGCTTTCTTT. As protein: CAWSVALTEAFF.

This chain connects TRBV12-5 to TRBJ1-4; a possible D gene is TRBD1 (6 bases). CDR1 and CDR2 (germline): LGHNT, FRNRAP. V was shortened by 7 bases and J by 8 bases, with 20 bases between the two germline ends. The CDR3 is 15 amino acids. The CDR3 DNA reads TGTGCTAGTGCCTACCCTGAGGGGGTAGGGGAAAAACTGTTTTTT. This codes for CASAYPEGVGEKLFF. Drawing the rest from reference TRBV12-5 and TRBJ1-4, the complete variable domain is DARVTQTPRHKVTEMGQEVTMRCQPILGHNTVFWYRQTMMQGLELLAYFRNRAPLDDSGMPKDRFSAEMPDATLATLKIQPSEPRDSAVYFCASAYPEGVGEKLFFGSGTQLSVL.

CDR3: CASSFSGGELYEQYF. Here the CDR3 DNA reads TGTGCCAGCAGTTTTAGCGGGGGTGAACTCTACGAGCAGTACTTC. The chain employs TRBV6-5 and TRBJ2-7; 9 positions agree with TRBD2. This CDR3 is built from 15 residues. Germline-derived CDR1 and CDR2 are MNHEY and SVGAGI. Trimming cost V 4 bases and J 3 bases; bases outside gene matches: 7.

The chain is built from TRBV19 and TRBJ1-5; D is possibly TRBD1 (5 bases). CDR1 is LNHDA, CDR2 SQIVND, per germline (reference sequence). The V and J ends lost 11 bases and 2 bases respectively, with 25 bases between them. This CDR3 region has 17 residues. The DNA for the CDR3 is TGTGCCCACCCGGAGGGGACTAATCTCCCGGGCAATCAGCCCCAGCATTTT. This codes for CAHPEGTNLPGNQPQHF.

CDR3 region: CASSRTDSNQPQHF. CDR3 in DNA: TGTGCCAGCAGTAGGACAGATAGCAATCAGCCCCAGCATTTT. The rearrangement joins TRBV27 to TRBJ1-5; D might be TRBD1 (6 bases). The CDR3 has 14 residues. CDR1 is MNHEY, CDR2 SMNVEV, per germline (reference sequence). Trimming shortened V by 5 bases and J by 0 bases, and 8 bases separated the two germline ends.

The CDR3 bases are TGTGCCAGCAGCTGGACGGGAACCTACAATGAGCAGTTCTTC. Protein product: CASSWTGTYNEQFF. V gene TRBV7-9 combines with J gene TRBJ2-1, with TRBD2 as a possible D gene (5 bases). Germline loops: CDR1 SEHNR, CDR2 FQNEAQ (reference sequence). Deletions cut 4 bases from V and 2 bases from J, with 9 bases between. There are 14 residues in the CDR3.

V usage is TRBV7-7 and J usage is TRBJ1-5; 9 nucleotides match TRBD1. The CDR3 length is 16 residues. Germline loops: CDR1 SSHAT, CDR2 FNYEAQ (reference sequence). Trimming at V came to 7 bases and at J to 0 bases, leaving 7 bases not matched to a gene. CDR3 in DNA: TGTGCCAGCACTCACAGGGGGCATGATAGCAATCAGCCCCAGCATTTT. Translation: CASTHRGHDSNQPQHF.

CDR3 bases: TGTGCCAGCAGCAAAGAGGTAGTGACAGGCGACTCGGGGACCATTAATGAAGCTTTCTTT. This encodes CASSKEVVTGDSGTINEAFF. This chain uses TRBV21-1 with TRBJ1-1; TRBD1 reflects the table's D call only, with no check against the DNA. TRBV21-1 is marked as a pseudogene. The length of the CDR3 is 20 residues.

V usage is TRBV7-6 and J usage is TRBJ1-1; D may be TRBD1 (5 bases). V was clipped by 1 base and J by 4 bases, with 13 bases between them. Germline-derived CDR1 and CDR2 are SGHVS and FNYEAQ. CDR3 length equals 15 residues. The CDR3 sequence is CASSLGGEFGTEAFF. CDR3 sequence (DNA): TGTGCCAGCAGCTTAGGGGGGGAGTTCGGCACTGAAGCTTTCTTT.